Following are 24 T cell receptor beta chains from one sample sequenced in a study of blood T cell repertoires in COVID-19. Assay used: immunoSEQ multiplex PCR; TCRdb lists only in-frame clones, some missing. Of about 140,000 clones listed, 65% to 90% are singletons. Sequenced sample: peripheral blood. These receptors originate from a man aged 50 to 59 with acute or convalescent COVID-19.

This rearrangement joins TRBV10-1 to TRBJ1-5, with 9 bases matching TRBD1. V dropped 8 bases and J dropped 7; count of bases not matched to a gene: 3. Per germline, CDR1 WNHNN and CDR2 SYGVQD (reference sequence). The CDR3 has 12 residues. The DNA for the CDR3 is TGCGCCAGCGGGACAGGGAGGCAGCCCCAGCATTTT. This sequence encodes CASGTGRQPQHF.

The chain links TRBV5-1 to TRBJ2-3; a possible D gene is TRBD2 (5 bases). Germline CDR1 SGHRS, CDR2 YFSETQ. There are 13 residues in the CDR3. The ends were cut back, 7 bases at V and 1 base at J, with 10 bases in the middle. CDR3 region: CASSAGGTDTQYF. The CDR3, as DNA: TGCGCCAGCTCCGCCGGGGGCACAGATACGCAGTATTTT.

V usage is TRBV15 and J usage is TRBJ1-1; weak D call: TRBD1 (5 bases). This CDR3 comprises 14 residues. CDR1 is LNHNV and CDR2 is YYDKDF in the germline V gene (reference sequence). V shed 0 bases and J shed 3 bases, with 8 bases lying between them. The CDR3 region has the DNA TGTGCCACCAGCAGAGAACCGGGGGACACTGAAGCTTTCTTT. Translating it yields CATSREPGDTEAFF.

This chain joins TRBV29-1 and TRBJ2-1, with TRBD2 matching over 11 bases. The CDR3 is made up of 15 amino acids. CDR1 SQVTM and CDR2 ANQGSEA come from the germline V gene. V lost 4 bases to trimming and J lost 0 bases; unmatched junction nucleotides: 2. The CDR3 here is CSVGGTSGSYNEQFF. The CDR3 region has the DNA TGCAGCGTTGGTGGGACTAGCGGCTCCTACAATGAGCAGTTCTTC.

The chain uses TRBV6-1 and TRBJ1-6; 8 bases align to TRBD1. The CDR3 totals 16 residues. Germline trimming cut 0 bases from V and 10 bases from J; bases unmatched to any gene: 8. Per germline, CDR1 MNHNS and CDR2 SASEGT. CDR3 sequence (DNA): TGTGCCAGCAGTGAAGCGACAGGGGACTTTGGGTCACCCCTCCACTTT. It yields the protein CASSEATGDFGSPLHF.

The chain links TRBV7-3 to TRBJ2-1; a weak D match, TRBD2 (6 bases). Germline lookup yields CDR1 SGHTA and CDR2 FQGTGA. The CDR3 covers 14 residues. Trimming left V 10 bases short and J 6 bases short, with 19 bases between. For the CDR3, the DNA is TGTGCCACCTCAACTGGCGGAGGGCCCAATGAGCAGTTCTTC. Its protein product is CATSTGGGPNEQFF.

The gene calls are TRBV3-1 (or the pseudogene TRBV3-2) and TRBJ2-5, with 10 bases that match TRBD2. Trimming at V came to 5 bases and at J to 9 bases, leaving 9 bases not matched to a gene. CDR3 length equals 14 residues. The germline V gene encodes CDR1 LGHDT and CDR2 YNNKEL (reference sequence). In DNA, the CDR3 is TGTGCCAGCAGCTTTAGCGGGGGGCCGGGGGCCCAGTACTTC. It is translated as CASSFSGGPGAQYF.

V is TRBV7-8 and J is TRBJ2-2; D is ambiguous. Per the germline V gene, CDR1 is SGHVS and CDR2 is FQNEAQ. CDR3 length: 14 amino acids. The V gene lost 5 bases and the J gene lost 1 base, with 8 bases spanning the gap. The CDR3 here is CASSVNGNTGELFF. CDR3 bases: TGTGCCAGCAGCGTGAACGGGAACACCGGGGAGCTGTTTTTT.

This rearrangement joins TRBV19 to TRBJ2-5; 8 bases are shared with TRBD1. The V and J ends lost 8 bases and 6 bases, in that order; junction bases with no gene match: 14. This CDR3 spans 15 amino acids. The germline gives CDR1 LNHDA, CDR2 SQIVND (reference sequence). In DNA, the CDR3 is TGTGCCAGTTCCCAGGGGGCACCCTTACCCCAGACCCAGTACTTC. This translates into CASSQGAPLPQTQYF.

V gene TRBV15 combines with J gene TRBJ2-1; 8 bases map to TRBD2. The CDR3 is 14 amino acids. Looked up from germline, CDR1 is LNHNV and CDR2 is YYDKDF (reference sequence). V shed 5 bases and J 3 bases; nucleotides not matched to a gene: 3. The CDR3 sequence is CATSPGGLYNEQFF. The CDR3 DNA reads as TGTGCCACCAGCCCGGGAGGGCTCTACAATGAGCAGTTCTTC. The full variable domain, completed using reference TRBV15 and TRBJ2-1, is DAMVIQNPRYQVTQFGKPVTLSCSQTLNHNVMYWYQQKSSQAPKLLFHYYDKDFNNEADTPDNFQSRRPNTSFCFLDIRSPGLGDTAMYLCATSPGGLYNEQFFGPGTRLTVL.

In its sample, this clone was seen once. The DNA of the CDR3 is TGTGCCAGCAGCCAAGAGGGCGACGGTGCCAAAAACATTCAGTACTTC. Amino acid sequence: CASSQEGDGAKNIQYF. This chain links TRBV4-2 with TRBJ2-4; no clear D gene. The CDR3 covers 16 residues. V lost 0 bases, J lost 1 base, and 10 bases lay in between. Germline CDR1 and CDR2: LGHNA and YNFKEQ.

The chain combines TRBV11-3 with TRBJ2-3; weak D call: TRBD2 (7 bases). Trimming pared 8 bases from V and 3 bases from J, leaving 18 bases between. The length of the CDR3 is 15 residues. From germline, CDR1 is SGHNT and CDR2 YENEEA. The CDR3 coding sequence is TGTGCCAGCTCAGTGGCGGGGGCGGGGACAGATACGCAGTATTTT. This sequence encodes CASSVAGAGTDTQYF.

This chain uses TRBV5-1 with TRBJ1-5; TRBD1 agrees at 7 bases. Looked up from germline, CDR1 is SGHRS and CDR2 is YFSETQ. The ends lost 0 bases at V and 1 base at J; junction bases unmatched: 1. The CDR3 consists of 15 residues. In nucleotides, the CDR3 is TGCGCCAGCAGCTTGGGGGACAGAAGCAATCAGCCCCAGCATTTT. This codes for CASSLGDRSNQPQHF.

The V and J genes are TRBV19 and TRBJ2-7; 8 nucleotides line up with TRBD1. V gave up 5 bases and J gave up 9 bases; unmatched junction bases: 9. The CDR3 length is 13 residues. CDR1 is LNHDA, CDR2 SQIVND, per germline (reference sequence). The CDR3 DNA follows: TGTGCCAGTAGTGCTCGGACAGGGACTGTGCAGTACTTC. It yields the protein CASSARTGTVQYF.

The chain's CDR3 is CASSPGGGPSYEQYF. The CDR3 DNA is TGTGCCAGCAGCCCTGGGGGGGGGCCCTCCTACGAGCAGTACTTC. The V call is TRBV11-3, the J call TRBJ2-7, with D tentatively TRBD2 (7 bases). Germline-derived CDR1 and CDR2 are SGHNT and YENEEA. The V end was cut by 5 bases, the J end by 0 bases, with 14 bases between. This CDR3 contains 15 residues. The full variable domain, rest sourced from reference TRBV11-3 and TRBJ2-7, is EAGVVQSPRYKIIEKKQPVAFWCNPISGHNTLYWYLQNLGQGPELLIRYENEEAVDDSQLPKDRFSAERLKGVDSTLKIQPAELGDSAVYLCASSPGGGPSYEQYFGPGTRLTVT.

This rearrangement joins TRBV5-1 to TRBJ2-1; the match to TRBD2 covers 10 bases. CDR3 length equals 17 residues. Germline-derived CDR1 and CDR2 are SGHRS and YFSETQ. Unmatched junction bases numbered 11, after V lost 4 bases and J lost 4 bases. CDR3 region: CASSRPGLAMGYNEQFF. CDR3 bases: TGCGCCAGCAGCCGGCCGGGACTAGCGATGGGTTACAATGAGCAGTTCTTC.

The chain has TRBV5-1 and TRBJ2-2, with 8 nucleotides matching TRBD2. The ends lost 10 bases at V and 6 bases at J; junction bases unmatched: 8. The CDR3 contains 13 residues. Germline CDR1 SGHRS, CDR2 YFSETQ. The CDR3 loop is CAAGTRASGELFF. The DNA for the CDR3 is TGCGCCGCCGGGACTAGAGCGTCCGGGGAGCTGTTTTTT.

The chain uses TRBV15 and TRBJ1-1; D unclear. V dropped 0 bases and J dropped 1 base, with 6 bases sitting between them. Germline lookup yields CDR1 LNHNV and CDR2 YYDKDF (reference sequence). The CDR3 totals 14 residues. CDR3 sequence: CATSRDKRNTEAFF. The CDR3, as DNA: TGTGCCACCAGCAGAGATAAGCGGAACACTGAAGCTTTCTTT.

In DNA, the CDR3 is TGTGCCAGCAGCGTAGACACTAGCGGGAGGGCTGGTGAGCAGTTCTTC. It is translated as CASSVDTSGRAGEQFF. The gene calls are TRBV9 and TRBJ2-1; 13 nucleotides line up with TRBD2. The CDR3 is 16 amino acids. Germline CDR1 and CDR2: SGDLS and YYNGEE. V gave up 0 bases and J gave up 9 bases; unmatched junction bases: 6. Combining the CDR3 with reference TRBV9 and TRBJ2-1 gives the whole variable domain DSGVTQTPKHLITATGQRVTLRCSPRSGDLSVYWYQQSLDQGLQFLIQYYNGEERAKGNILERFSAQQFPDLHSELNLSSLELGDSALYFCASSVDTSGRAGEQFFGPGTRLTVL.

The rearrangement links TRBV11-3 to TRBJ2-5, with 7 bases fitting TRBD2. The CDR3 is made up of 15 amino acids. The J segment lost 3 bases and the V segment lost 1 base, leaving 5 bases of the junction unmatched. The germline gives CDR1 SGHNT, CDR2 YENEEA. The DNA for the CDR3 is TGTGCCAGCAGCTTAGGGTTTCTAGCGGAAGAGACCCAGTACTTC. Translating it yields CASSLGFLAEETQYF.

This clone was detected only a few times. V gene TRBV29-1 combines with J gene TRBJ1-1, with TRBD1 as a possible D gene (5 bases). The CDR3 has 11 amino acids. V lost 6 bases to trimming and J lost 6 bases, with 11 bases between them. CDR1 and CDR2 (germline): SQVTM, ANQGSEA. The CDR3 DNA reads as TGCAGCGTGTCGGGGGGAGCTGAAGCTTTCTTT. Translation gives CSVSGGAEAFF.

The chain is built from TRBV4-1 and TRBJ1-2; 11 bases agree with TRBD1. This CDR3 has 15 residues. The V gene end was trimmed by 2 bases and the J gene end by 7 bases; junction bases not matched to a gene: 6. Germline loops: CDR1 MGHRA, CDR2 YSYEKL. The CDR3 DNA sequence: TGCGCCAGCAGCCAACCGGACAGGGGGCGGGGTGGCTACACCTTC. Its protein is CASSQPDRGRGGYTF.

The genes are TRBV29-1 and TRBJ2-3; 12 bases are shared with TRBD2. The V segment lost 6 bases and the J segment 14 bases; nucleotides outside the gene matches: 15. Per the germline V gene, CDR1 is SQVTM and CDR2 is ANQGSEA. The CDR3 loop spans 14 amino acids. The CDR3 is CSVAGTSGHIRGYF. The CDR3 bases are TGCAGCGTCGCCGGGACTAGCGGGCATATTCGGGGGTATTTT.

This clone is a singleton in its sample. This chain uses TRBV6-6 with TRBJ1-1, with TRBD1 matching 9 bases. CDR1 is MNHNY, CDR2 SVGAGI, per germline (reference sequence). V was clipped by 8 bases and J by 3 bases; unmatched bases: 4. The CDR3 sequence is 13 residues long. The chain's CDR3 is CASGTGTDTEAFF. In DNA form, the CDR3 reads TGTGCCAGCGGGACAGGGACGGACACTGAAGCTTTCTTT.